This passage covers 18 T cell receptor beta chains from one sample sequenced in a study of T cell responses to AZD1222 COVID-19 vaccine. The repertoire was sequenced with immunoSEQ multiplex PCR; TCRdb's copy has only in-frame clones and lacks some. The sample carries some 100,000 clones, more than 85% recorded once. The sequencing here drew on peripheral blood, taken 28 days after the second AZD1222 dose. The source of these receptors is an adult who received the AZD1222 COVID-19 vaccine.

The V call is TRBV6-5, the J call TRBJ2-2, with D tentatively TRBD1 or TRBD2 (5 bases each). This CDR3 is 15 amino acids long. The germline V and J ends were trimmed by 6 bases and 6 bases, with 17 bases remaining between them. Germline V CDR1 and CDR2: MNHEY, SVGAGI. In nucleotides, the CDR3 is TGTGCCAGCAGCCGGGACCCTGCGGGTCCCGGGGAGCTGTTTTTT. This encodes CASSRDPAGPGELFF.

The V and J genes are TRBV5-1 and TRBJ1-2; TRBD1 matches at 7 bases. CDR3 size: 16 residues. Per the germline V gene, CDR1 is SGHRS and CDR2 is YFSETQ. The trim removed 4 bases at V and 7 bases at J, leaving 16 bases unmatched. CDR3 region: CASSIENRGTAIGYTF. CDR3 sequence (DNA): TGCGCCAGCAGCATAGAGAACCGCGGGACAGCTATTGGCTACACCTTC.

This chain connects TRBV27 to TRBJ2-3, with 8 bases identical to TRBD1. Per germline, CDR1 MNHEY and CDR2 SMNVEV (reference sequence). V lost 4 bases and J lost 2; bases outside the gene matches: 8. There are 16 residues in the CDR3. DNA for the CDR3: TGTGCCAGCAGTTGGTCCGGGACAGGTTCCACAGATACGCAGTATTTT. It codes for CASSWSGTGSTDTQYF.

The V and J genes are TRBV3-1 (or the pseudogene TRBV3-2) and TRBJ2-5; possibly TRBD2 for D (6 bases). Germline V gene data show CDR1 as LGHDT and CDR2 as YNNKEL (reference sequence). The CDR3 sequence is 17 residues long. The germline V and J ends were trimmed by 1 base and 0 bases, with 15 bases remaining between them. The CDR3 sequence is CASSQAVNGGNQETQYF. The CDR3 DNA reads TGTGCCAGCAGCCAAGCGGTGAACGGGGGTAACCAAGAGACCCAGTACTTC.

This clone was observed a handful of times. The chain is built from TRBV18 and TRBJ1-1, with a possible D match to TRBD1 (5 bases). Trimming took off 3 bases at V and 0 bases at J, with 11 bases between the two ends. Germline V CDR1 and CDR2: KGHSH, LQKENI. This CDR3 spans 15 amino acids. CDR3 in amino acids: CASSPRGGVNTEAFF. The CDR3 region has the DNA TGTGCCAGCTCACCTCGGGGGGGGGTGAACACTGAAGCTTTCTTT.

This rearrangement joins TRBV7-2 to TRBJ2-7; D is ambiguous. CDR3 length: 11 amino acids. V lost 5 bases and J lost 4, with 6 bases in between. The germline V gene encodes CDR1 SGHTA and CDR2 FQGNSA. The CDR3 loop is CASSERYEQYF. DNA of the CDR3: TGTGCCAGCAGCGAACGATACGAGCAGTACTTC.

This clone was seen more than once but under ten times. The chain uses TRBV3-1 (or the pseudogene TRBV3-2) and TRBJ1-5; unclear D gene. The CDR3 is made up of 20 amino acids. Germline V CDR1 and CDR2: LGHDT, YNNKEL (reference sequence). Between the trimmed V and J ends, which lost 0 bases and 3 bases, there was a span of 24 bases. The CDR3 nucleotides read TGTGCCAGCAGCCAAGAGGAACCCGGGCGTATGGTCGGCATCAATCAGCCCCAGCATTTT. It is translated as CASSQEEPGRMVGINQPQHF.

The DNA for the CDR3 is TGTGCCAGCAGCAAAGAGAGGACTAGCGGGAGCAACTTCAATGAGCAGTTCTTC. Translated: CASSKERTSGSNFNEQFF. The rearrangement joins TRBV21-1 to TRBJ2-1; the table's D call, TRBD2, was not checked against the DNA. TRBV21-1 is marked as a pseudogene. The CDR3 length is 18 residues.

The rearrangement uses TRBV7-2 and TRBJ2-7, with 10 bases aligning to TRBD2. Germline assignment: CDR1 SGHTA and CDR2 FQGNSA. The CDR3 covers 16 residues. With 5 bases clipped from V and 3 bases from J, the junction kept 10 bases outside the gene matches. CDR3 residues: CASSLTSSGGGYEQYF. As DNA, the CDR3 is TGTGCCAGCAGCCTCACCTCTAGCGGGGGAGGCTACGAGCAGTACTTC.

The chain links TRBV3-1 (or the pseudogene TRBV3-2) to TRBJ1-2; D might be TRBD1 (5 bases). The length of the CDR3 is 14 residues. CDR1 is LGHDT, CDR2 YNNKEL, per germline (reference sequence). V was shortened by 4 bases and J by 1 base, with 10 bases between the two germline ends. The CDR3 reads CASSPGTFNYGYTF. In DNA form, the CDR3 reads TGTGCCAGCAGCCCCGGGACCTTTAACTATGGCTACACCTTC.

The chain joins TRBV27 to TRBJ2-5, with a tentative D call TRBD2 (6 bases). Trimming took 2 bases from V and 4 from J, leaving 17 bases between them. The germline V gene has CDR1 MNHEY and CDR2 SMNVEV (reference sequence). This CDR3 is 16 amino acids long. The CDR3 is CASSLGGRIGVETQYF. The CDR3 coding sequence is TGTGCCAGCAGTTTAGGGGGGAGAATTGGAGTAGAGACCCAGTACTTC.

This sequence joins TRBV4-1 and TRBJ2-1; 9 bases agree with TRBD2. The CDR3 sequence is 16 residues long. Germline V gene sequence: CDR1 MGHRA, CDR2 YSYEKL. Trimming at V came to 3 bases and at J to 1 base, leaving 4 bases not matched to a gene. The CDR3 is CASSHPSGRSYNEQFF. CDR3 in DNA: TGCGCCAGCAGCCACCCGAGCGGGAGGTCCTACAATGAGCAGTTCTTC.

The gene calls are TRBV5-4 and TRBJ2-6; TRBD1 matches 7 bases. Germline CDR1 reads SGHNT; CDR2 reads YYREEE (reference sequence). CDR3 length: 18 amino acids. V was pared by 6 bases and J by 4 bases, with 16 bases of the junction left unmatched. The CDR3, as DNA: TGTGCCAGCACTTATGGGGCAGGGGGAACTCTGGGGGCCAACGTCCTGACTTTC. Translating it yields CASTYGAGGTLGANVLTF.

V and J are TRBV28 and TRBJ2-3; TRBD1 matches at 9 bases. Looked up from germline, CDR1 is MDHEN and CDR2 is SYDVKM. After removal of 3 bases from V and 0 bases from J, the junction contained 10 bases not matched to a gene. This CDR3 spans 18 amino acids. This CDR3 is CASSLGQGLTSSTDTQYF. The CDR3 DNA reads TGTGCCAGCAGTTTGGGACAGGGCCTGACGAGCAGCACAGATACGCAGTATTTT.

The chain uses TRBV9 and TRBJ2-6; maybe TRBD1 (6 bases). This CDR3 is 17 amino acids long. Germline assignment: CDR1 SGDLS and CDR2 YYNGEE. The V end lost 0 bases, the J end lost 4 bases, and 14 bases lay between the germline ends. CDR3 sequence (DNA): TGTGCCAGCAGCGTAGAGAACAGGGTCAGGGGGGCCAACGTCCTGACTTTC. Translating gives CASSVENRVRGANVLTF.

V and J are TRBV4-1 and TRBJ1-2; TRBD1 aligns across 11 bases. Germline V gives CDR1 MGHRA, CDR2 YSYEKL. The V and J ends lost 4 bases and 3 bases, in that order; junction bases with no gene match: 10. The CDR3 totals 17 residues. CDR3 nucleotide sequence: TGCGCCAGCAGCCCCACTTGGACAGGGGGCGAGGACTATGGCTACACCTTC. Translation: CASSPTWTGGEDYGYTF.

This chain connects TRBV10-1 to TRBJ2-1, with TRBD2 matching 11 bases. The V segment lost 10 bases and the J segment 7 bases; nucleotides outside the gene matches: 9. This CDR3 has 14 amino acids. CDR1 is WNHNN, CDR2 SYGVQD, per germline (reference sequence). DNA for the CDR3: TGCGCCACCCAACTAGCGGGAGCCGGGAATGAGCAGTTCTTC. This encodes CATQLAGAGNEQFF.

This sequence joins TRBV28 and TRBJ2-3; no definite D call. This CDR3 has 14 amino acids. Per germline, CDR1 MDHEN and CDR2 SYDVKM. Trimming took 7 bases from V and 11 from J, leaving 22 bases between them. The DNA of the CDR3 is TGTGCCAGCACCAAAAGCCTCGGGCTTCTTGAGCAGTATTTT. Encoded protein: CASTKSLGLLEQYF.